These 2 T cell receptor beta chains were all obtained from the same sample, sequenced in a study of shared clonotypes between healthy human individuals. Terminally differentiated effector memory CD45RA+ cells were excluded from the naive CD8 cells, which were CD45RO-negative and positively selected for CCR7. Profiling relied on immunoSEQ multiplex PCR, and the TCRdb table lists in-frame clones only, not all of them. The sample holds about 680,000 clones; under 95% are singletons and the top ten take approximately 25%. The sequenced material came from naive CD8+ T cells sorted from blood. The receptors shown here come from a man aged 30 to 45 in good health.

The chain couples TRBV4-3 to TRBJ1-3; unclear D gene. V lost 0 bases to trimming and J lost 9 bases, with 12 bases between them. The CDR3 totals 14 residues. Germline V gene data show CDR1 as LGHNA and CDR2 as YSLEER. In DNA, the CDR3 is TGCGCCAGCAGCCAAGATGGGGAAGCAGGCACCATATATTTT. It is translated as CASSQDGEAGTIYF.

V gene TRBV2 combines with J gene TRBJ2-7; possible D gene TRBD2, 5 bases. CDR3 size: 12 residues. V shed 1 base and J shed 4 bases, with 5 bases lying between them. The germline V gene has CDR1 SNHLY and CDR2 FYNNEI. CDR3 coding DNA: TGTGCCAGCAGTGAAGGACTATACGAGCAGTACTTC. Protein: CASSEGLYEQYF.